This T cell receptor (beta chain) was documented in a study of Ad26.COV2.S vaccination and SARS-CoV-2 variants. The study, taken as a whole, reports: After vaccination, substantial breadth of spike-specific CD8+ and CD4+ responses was reported.

The CDR3 is 16 residues long. V lost 3 bases, J lost 0 bases, and 15 bases lay in between. Germline V gene sequence: CDR1 SGDLS, CDR2 YYNGEE. This sample's treatment: around 19 received Ad26.COV2.S at low or high dose, single or two shots; about 5 received placebo; per-sample allocation not given. Day 63 after the first vaccine or placebo injection was the time point for sampling. Measured with immunoSEQ multiplex PCR; TCRdb has only the in-frame clones, and not every one. This table has 400,000 to 450,000 clones, around 93% appearing once. Remarks on this clone: Its antigen is not identified.

The chain joins TRBV9 to TRBJ1-2, with D unclear. The input for sequencing was peripheral blood, taken in a trial of Ad26.COV2.S vaccine versus placebo. The receptor comes from a person between 18 and 60 years old who received the Ad26.COV2.S COVID-19 vaccine or a placebo. Here the CDR3 reads CASSAGTVTANYGYTF. The CDR3 DNA is TGTGCCAGCAGCGCCGGTACAGTGACTGCTAACTATGGCTACACCTTC.